This T cell receptor (beta chain) was documented in a study of blood T cells in healthy people across ages. Study results and limitations: No conclusive comparison of naive versus antigen-experienced cells was possible with unsorted PBMCs.

On this clonotype: The antigen is not known.

A second PCR of roughly 7 to 11 cycles used a sample-barcoded 5' primer and a J-beta primer mix. TCRdb analysed the 5' RACE reads with MiXCR anew, one entry per CDR3 protein. This sample has over 600,000 distinct CDR3 sequences, with more than 35% found just once. CDR3 length equals 16 residues. The germline gives CDR1 LNHDA, CDR2 SQIVND (reference sequence). Caucasian, healthy and from Russia, the donors were aged between roughly 6 and 100. Per sample, no less than 5.5 micrograms of total RNA were extracted. The sequenced material came from blood. The origin of this receptor is a man aged 80 or over in good health. The chain links TRBV19 to TRBJ2-5; 14 bases align to TRBD2. The end of the DNA is better explained by TRBJ2-7, so the J call may be wrong. In DNA, the CDR3 is TGTGCCAGTAGTCCAAGACTAGCGGGAGGGTTCCACGAGCAGTACTTC. Translating it yields CASSPRLAGGFHEQYF.